Below are 27 T cell receptor beta chains sequenced from a single sample in a study of type 1 regulatory T cells. Antigen specificity for these receptors is unknown. TCRdb reanalysed the reads using MiXCR and keeps one entry per CDR3 protein. The top ten hold 1.5% to 2% of the sample, which has tens of thousands of distinct CDR3 sequences, over 50% seen once. The specimen sequenced was cultured non-Tr1 T cells, either the whole culture or a sorted T cell fraction (not recorded which). These receptors came from a human donor in good health.

The chain employs TRBV11-2 and TRBJ2-1; the D is unclear. The CDR3 spans 14 residues. The germline CDR1 and CDR2 sequences are SGHAT and FQNNGV. V lost 3 bases and J lost 8, with 14 bases in between. The DNA for the CDR3 is TGTGCCAGCAGCTTGATACAGTCTGGGGATGAGCAGTTCTTC. It yields the protein CASSLIQSGDEQFF.

The V gene is TRBV28, the J gene TRBJ2-5; TRBD2 aligns across 7 bases. CDR1 MDHEN and CDR2 SYDVKM come from the germline V gene. V gave up 1 base and J gave up 4 bases; unmatched junction bases: 6. CDR3 length equals 15 residues. The CDR3 nucleotides are TGTGCCAGCAGTTTATCCCTCGGACTAGGAGAGACCCAGTACTTC. Amino acid sequence: CASSLSLGLGETQYF.

The genes are TRBV7-2 and TRBJ2-1, with 10 bases that match TRBD2. Germline CDR1 SGHTA, CDR2 FQGNSA. V trimming: 4 bases; J trimming: 4 bases; junction bases outside the gene matches: 4. The CDR3 extends over 15 amino acids. The CDR3 coding sequence is TGTGCCAGCAGCTCCGGACTAGCGGCATACAATGAGCAGTTCTTC. It translates to CASSSGLAAYNEQFF.

The rearrangement links TRBV20-1 to TRBJ2-7; 11 bases line up with TRBD1. The end of the DNA fits TRBJ2-1 better, so the J call may be wrong. Germline-derived CDR1 and CDR2 are DFQATT and SNEGSKA (reference sequence). The CDR3 contains 14 residues. The CDR3 reads CSAEGTGGEYEQFF. DNA of the CDR3: TGCAGTGCGGAAGGGACAGGGGGTGAATACGAGCAGTTCTTC.

The gene calls are TRBV19 and TRBJ2-1, with 9 bases matching TRBD2. Trimming at V came to 1 base and at J to 6 bases, leaving 7 bases not matched to a gene. The CDR3 runs 16 residues. Looked up from germline, CDR1 is LNHDA and CDR2 is SQIVND (reference sequence). CDR3 amino acids: CASSIVSAGGGNEQFF. CDR3 DNA: TGTGCCAGTAGTATAGTTTCGGCGGGAGGGGGCAATGAGCAGTTCTTC.

J is TRBJ2-5 and V is TRBV6-5; weak D call: TRBD1 (7 bases). The CDR3 runs to 12 residues. The germline V gene encodes CDR1 MNHEY and CDR2 SVGAGI. V lost 11 bases and J lost 0, with 10 bases in between. CDR3: CAAGTDQETQYF. In DNA form, the CDR3 reads TGTGCCGCGGGGACAGACCAAGAGACCCAGTACTTC.

The chain is built from TRBV12-3 or TRBV12-4 and TRBJ1-6; D not certain. V lost 6 bases and J 8 bases, leaving 14 bases between the germline ends. CDR3 length equals 14 residues. CDR3 loop: CASRDAAADSPLHF. CDR3 bases: TGTGCCAGCAGAGATGCGGCGGCAGATTCACCCCTCCACTTT.

In its sample, this clonotype was seen many times. The rearrangement joins TRBV12-3 or TRBV12-4 to TRBJ1-2; the D gene is possibly TRBD1 (6 bases). This CDR3 has 14 amino acids. Trimming removed 6 bases at V and 6 bases at J, with 17 bases between. The CDR3 is CASSRTLQGDGYTF. The CDR3 coding sequence is TGTGCCAGCAGCCGGACGTTACAGGGAGATGGCTACACCTTC.

This clonotype was seen once. V usage is TRBV12-3 or TRBV12-4 and J usage is TRBJ1-1, with 10 positions matching TRBD1. This CDR3 is 14 amino acids long. Trimming cost V 5 bases and J 5 bases; bases outside gene matches: 5. CDR3 loop: CASSLRQGATEAFF. The CDR3 DNA reads TGTGCCAGCAGTCTTCGACAGGGGGCTACTGAAGCTTTCTTT.

The chain carries TRBV7-3 and TRBJ2-3; D is possibly TRBD1 or TRBD2 (5 bases each). V was trimmed by 5 bases and J by 3 bases, leaving 12 bases between them. The CDR3 consists of 14 residues. Germline values: CDR1 SGHTA, CDR2 FQGTGA. The DNA of the CDR3 is TGTGCCAGCAGCCCCGACGGGGCAACAGATACGCAGTATTTT. This gives the protein CASSPDGATDTQYF.

This sequence joins TRBV25-1 and TRBJ2-3; 8 nucleotides line up with TRBD1. The CDR3 runs to 15 residues. Germline CDR1 reads MGHDK; CDR2 reads SYGVNS. Losses at the gene ends were 4 bases for V and 0 bases for J; bases not matched to a gene: 3. The CDR3: CASSAQGASTDTQYF. DNA of the CDR3: TGTGCCAGCAGTGCGCAGGGGGCGAGCACAGATACGCAGTATTTT.

The rearrangement links TRBV24-1 to TRBJ2-1; 8 bases align to TRBD1. Looked up from germline, CDR1 is KGHDR and CDR2 is SFDVKD. V dropped 3 bases and J dropped 7; count of bases not matched to a gene: 7. The CDR3 contains 15 residues. DNA for the CDR3: TGTGCCACCAGTGATCGACAGGGGTGGTTGAATGAGCAGTTCTTC. It yields the protein CATSDRQGWLNEQFF.

V usage is TRBV19 and J usage is TRBJ2-7, with 7 bases lining up with TRBD1. The trim removed 6 bases at V and 5 bases at J, leaving 7 bases unmatched. Germline lookup yields CDR1 LNHDA and CDR2 SQIVND (reference sequence). This CDR3 is built from 13 residues. The chain's CDR3 is CASRPDRFDEQYF. CDR3 in DNA: TGTGCCAGTAGGCCGGACAGGTTCGACGAGCAGTACTTC.

The V and J genes are TRBV6-5 and TRBJ1-3, with 11 bases that match TRBD1. With V trimmed by 6 bases and J by 4 bases, 5 bases remained unmatched. Germline-derived CDR1 and CDR2 are MNHEY and SVGAGI. The CDR3 extends over 15 amino acids. The CDR3 protein is CASSSDRGRGNTIYF. DNA of the CDR3: TGTGCCAGCAGCTCGGACAGGGGGCGAGGAAACACCATATATTTT.

This clonotype was observed a handful of times. The CDR3 DNA is TGCGCCAGCAGAGGAAGCGGGAGTAACACCGGGGAGCTGTTTTTT. This codes for CASRGSGSNTGELFF. J is TRBJ2-2 and V is TRBV5-1, with TRBD2 matching 8 bases. Germline CDR1 SGHRS, CDR2 YFSETQ. With 5 bases clipped from V and 2 bases from J, the junction kept 5 bases outside the gene matches. The CDR3 spans 15 residues.

This clonotype was detected only a few times. J is TRBJ1-5 and V is TRBV20-1; D is possibly TRBD1 (5 bases). CDR1 and CDR2 from the germline V gene are DFQATT and SNEGSKA (reference sequence). The CDR3 has 14 residues. V was shortened by 6 bases and J by 0 bases, with 12 bases between the two germline ends. The CDR3 region is CSAIDSYSNQPQHF. For the CDR3, the DNA is TGCAGTGCCATAGACAGTTATAGCAATCAGCCCCAGCATTTT.

This sequence joins TRBV7-8 and TRBJ2-2; 11 bases map to TRBD2. V was pared by 6 bases and J by 0 bases, with 9 bases of the junction left unmatched. Germline CDR1 SGHVS, CDR2 FQNEAQ. CDR3 length equals 18 residues. CDR3 coding DNA: TGTGCCAGCAGAATCCGGGTAGCGGGAGGGTCGAACACCGGGGAGCTGTTTTTT. It encodes CASRIRVAGGSNTGELFF. Drawing the rest from reference TRBV7-8 and TRBJ2-2, the complete variable domain is GAGVSQSPRYKVAKRGQDVALRCDPISGHVSLFWYQQALGQGPEFLTYFQNEAQLDKSGLPSDRFFAERPEGSVSTLKIQRTQQEDSAVYLCASRIRVAGGSNTGELFFGEGSRLTVL.

This chain joins TRBV20-1 and TRBJ1-5; D is unresolved. The length of the CDR3 is 13 residues. The V gene's germline CDR1 is DFQATT and CDR2 SNEGSKA (reference sequence). V was trimmed by 3 bases and J by 0 bases, leaving 6 bases between them. CDR3 residues: CSARENSNQPQHF. DNA for the CDR3: TGCAGTGCTAGGGAGAATAGCAATCAGCCCCAGCATTTT.

The chain joins TRBV6-4 to TRBJ2-1, with D tentatively TRBD1 (5 bases). Germline CDR1 and CDR2: MRHNA and SNTAGT. The CDR3 has 17 residues. The germline V and J ends were trimmed by 3 bases and 1 base, with 16 bases remaining between them. The CDR3, as DNA: TGTGCCAGCAGTGAGGGGCTTGGGGATACGTCCTACAATGAGCAGTTCTTC. It encodes CASSEGLGDTSYNEQFF.

This chain uses TRBV28 with TRBJ1-5; D is unclear. CDR1 MDHEN and CDR2 SYDVKM come from the germline V gene. The ends were cut back, 2 bases at V and 2 bases at J, with 10 bases in the middle. The CDR3 consists of 15 residues. The CDR3 is CASSLGGSGNQPQHF. The CDR3 DNA sequence: TGTGCCAGCAGTTTAGGTGGGTCGGGCAATCAGCCCCAGCATTTT.

In its sample, this clonotype was seen a few times. This chain joins TRBV7-2 and TRBJ1-2; D unresolved. The CDR3 has 14 amino acids. V lost 2 bases to trimming and J lost 2 bases, with 9 bases between them. The germline V gene has CDR1 SGHTA and CDR2 FQGNSA. In DNA form, the CDR3 reads TGTGCCAGCAGCTTACCAGGAGTAAACTATGGCTACACCTTC. Translating it yields CASSLPGVNYGYTF.

This clonotype was seen at least ten times. The chain is built from TRBV4-3 and TRBJ2-1; D is undetermined. Per germline, CDR1 LGHNA and CDR2 YSLEER. V lost 0 bases to trimming and J lost 8 bases, with 11 bases between them. The CDR3 is 14 residues long. CDR3 sequence reads: CASSQEFSLDEQFF. In nucleotides, the CDR3 is TGCGCCAGCAGCCAAGAGTTCAGCCTGGATGAGCAGTTCTTC.

The genes are TRBV5-1 and TRBJ1-1; unclear D gene. V lost 4 bases and J lost 1, with 17 bases in between. The CDR3 is made up of 16 amino acids. Germline V gene data show CDR1 as SGHRS and CDR2 as YFSETQ. The DNA for the CDR3 is TGCGCCAGCAGCACCTCCGCGGAGCTGGGGAACACTGAAGCTTTCTTT. It specifies CASSTSAELGNTEAFF.

This clonotype came up a few times. V is TRBV5-4 and J is TRBJ2-7; 7 bases are a match to TRBD2. The CDR3 spans 15 residues. J was trimmed by 3 bases and V by 0 bases; bases with no gene match: 6. Germline lookup yields CDR1 SGHNT and CDR2 YYREEE (reference sequence). DNA for the CDR3: TGTGCCAGCAGCTTGGTTGGGGGAGGGAGCTACGAGCAGTACTTC. This translates into CASSLVGGGSYEQYF.

The V call is TRBV20-1, the J call TRBJ2-5, with TRBD1 identical over 9 bases. This CDR3 has 15 amino acids. Germline-derived CDR1 and CDR2 are DFQATT and SNEGSKA (reference sequence). With 6 bases clipped from V and 5 bases from J, the junction kept 13 bases outside the gene matches. In nucleotides, the CDR3 is TGCAGTGCAGAAAAAGGGACAGGGATCGTGGAGACCCAGTACTTC. Translation gives CSAEKGTGIVETQYF.

V is TRBV7-2 and J is TRBJ2-5; 9 positions agree with TRBD2. The V and J ends lost 0 bases and 1 base, in that order; junction bases with no gene match: 3. Germline V gene data show CDR1 as SGHTA and CDR2 as FQGNSA. The CDR3 spans 16 residues. This CDR3 reads CASSLAGSGSQETQYF. Written as DNA, the CDR3 is TGTGCCAGCAGCTTAGCGGGTAGCGGGAGCCAAGAGACCCAGTACTTC.

This clonotype was observed a handful of times. V gene TRBV6-6 combines with J gene TRBJ2-3, with 13 bases that match TRBD2. The CDR3 has 17 residues. Unmatched junction bases numbered 12, after V lost 6 bases and J lost 6 bases. Per germline, CDR1 MNHNY and CDR2 SVGAGI (reference sequence). The CDR3 is CASSPPAGTSGKDTQYF. Written as DNA, the CDR3 is TGTGCCAGCAGCCCACCCGCCGGGACTAGCGGGAAGGATACGCAGTATTTT.